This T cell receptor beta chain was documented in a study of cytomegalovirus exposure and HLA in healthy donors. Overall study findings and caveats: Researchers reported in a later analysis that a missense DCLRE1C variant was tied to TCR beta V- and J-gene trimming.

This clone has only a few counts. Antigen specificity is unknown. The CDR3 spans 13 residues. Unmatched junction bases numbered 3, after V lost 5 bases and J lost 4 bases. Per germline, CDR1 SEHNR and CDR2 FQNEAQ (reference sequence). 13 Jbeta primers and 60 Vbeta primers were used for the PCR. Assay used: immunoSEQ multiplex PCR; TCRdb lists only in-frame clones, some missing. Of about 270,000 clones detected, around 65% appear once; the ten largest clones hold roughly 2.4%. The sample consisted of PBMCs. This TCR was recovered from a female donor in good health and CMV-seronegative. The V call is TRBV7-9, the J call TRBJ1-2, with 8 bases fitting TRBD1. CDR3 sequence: CASSRGQGYGYTF. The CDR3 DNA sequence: TGTGCCAGCAGCCGTGGACAGGGCTATGGCTACACCTTC.